The entry below gives a single T cell receptor (beta chain) sequence along with its context. This sample's TCRbeta library carried unique molecular identifier barcodes. TCRdb processed the PCR reads anew with MiXCR; each CDR3 protein has one entry. The sample carries approximately 590,000 distinct CDR3 sequences, roughly a tenth recorded once. These data are taken from a study of T-cell reconstitution after alpha-beta-depleted transplantation in children. Germline assignment: CDR1 SGHTA and CDR2 FQGNSA. V lost 2 bases to trimming and J lost 0 bases, with 17 bases between them. The CDR3 is 17 amino acids.

This clonotype was obtained from a human donor who donated a stem cell graft to a child with acute myeloid leukemia. The chain links TRBV7-2 to TRBJ2-7; D gene unclear. Source: PBMCs from the stem cell graft donor, taken from the stem cell graft. CDR3 bases: TGTGCCAGCAGCTTATGGAAGGGCGGTTTAAGCTCCTACGAGCAGTACTTC. Its protein is CASSLWKGGLSSYEQYF.